The T cell receptor beta chain described here comes from a study of blood T cell repertoires in COVID-19. Study-wide background: The United States, Italy and Spain provided the acute and convalescent COVID-19 samples.

Produced via immunoSEQ multiplex PCR; TCRdb's table is partial and in-frame only. This table holds roughly 180,000 clones, approximately 90% found once. V lost 6 bases to trimming and J lost 8 bases, with 13 bases between them. This CDR3 region has 13 residues. This clone was counted between two and nine times. This study enrolled people aged roughly 18 to 90 from 24 US geographic areas. Participant-given clinical history determined each cohort assignment. Cohort 3 donors counted as recovered after two negative PCRs, clearance, or resolved symptoms. The sequence came from a woman aged 25-40 years who had recovered from COVID-19. Material for sequencing was PBMCs or T cells enriched from blood (not recorded which). The chain uses TRBV12-3 or TRBV12-4 and TRBJ1-4; D gene uncertain. DNA of the CDR3: TGTGCCAGCAGATCCGCGACTGGCGAAAAACTGTTTTTT. Its protein is CASRSATGEKLFF.